Given below is one TCR beta chain in context. This entry belongs to a study of blood T cell repertoires in COVID-19. Study summary: Samples came from the United States, Italy and Spain, spanning acute and convalescent COVID-19. The cDNA or gDNA used as material had been derived from T cells, B-cell-depleted T cells, or PBMCs.

As handled by the study authors: Cell counts per sample came from amplifying reference gene primers. Measured with immunoSEQ multiplex PCR; TCRdb has only the in-frame clones, and not every one. V, J and clone size derive from that table, while D and trimming were established from the DNA sequence. The profile shows about 180,000 clones, 84% of them singletons. CDR1 and CDR2 (germline): MNHEY, SVGEGT. The CDR3 has 16 residues. The junction had 3 bases not matched to a gene; V was cut back by 0 bases and J by 5 bases. Sequencing was carried out using peripheral blood. The origin of this receptor is a young man with active or convalescent COVID-19. V is TRBV6-2 or TRBV6-3 and J is TRBJ2-5; TRBD2 agrees at 13 bases. This chain's CDR3 is CASSYSGLAGVETQYF. CDR3 nucleotides: TGTGCCAGCAGTTACTCAGGACTAGCGGGAGTGGAGACCCAGTACTTC.